These 7 T cell receptor beta chains came from one sample sequenced in a study of T cells after posttransplantation cyclophosphamide. Treatment was busulfan-fludarabine conditioning, a marrow graft, and cyclophosphamide on days +3 and +4. Assay used: immunoSEQ multiplex PCR; TCRdb lists only in-frame clones, some missing. The sample contains approximately 40,000 clones, just under 80% of which appear only once. The material sequenced was CD4+ T cells sorted from blood, taken about 1,900 days after a stem cell transplant with posttransplant cyclophosphamide. Receptors were obtained from a female patient aged 40 to 50 who received an allogeneic stem cell transplant from a related donor, was CMV-positive, and had no GVHD. Some T cells may trace back to the graft donor.

The V gene is TRBV11-3, the J gene TRBJ2-1; D gene ambiguous. This CDR3 is 12 amino acids long. From germline, CDR1 is SGHNT and CDR2 YENEEA. The V and J ends lost 5 bases and 8 bases respectively, with 10 bases between them. The CDR3 bases are TGTGCCAGCAGCCGAGCGCATGATGAGCAGTTCTTC. This codes for CASSRAHDEQFF.

This clone has just one count. In DNA, the CDR3 is TGCAGCGCAGGGGTGGGAAACACCATATATTTT. Residues: CSAGVGNTIYF. This chain uses TRBV29-1 with TRBJ1-3; weak D call: TRBD1 (6 bases). V was clipped by 7 bases and J by 4 bases, with 8 bases between them. CDR3 length: 11 residues. CDR1 and CDR2 (germline): SQVTM, ANQGSEA.

The chain combines TRBV19 with TRBJ2-7; 9 nucleotides agree with TRBD1. The CDR3 runs 13 residues. V was pared by 6 bases and J by 5 bases, with 5 bases of the junction left unmatched. Germline V lookup: CDR1 LNHDA, CDR2 SQIVND (reference sequence). CDR3 protein: CASSRQGVHEQYF. CDR3 DNA sequence: TGTGCCAGTAGCCGACAGGGGGTCCACGAGCAGTACTTC.

V usage is TRBV19 and J usage is TRBJ1-6; the match to TRBD1 covers 7 bases. The CDR3 covers 14 residues. Germline V gene sequence: CDR1 LNHDA, CDR2 SQIVND (reference sequence). Trimming took 3 bases from V and 9 from J; bases not matched to a gene: 5. CDR3 residues: CASSMQGGGSPLHF. CDR3 in DNA: TGTGCCAGTAGTATGCAGGGGGGAGGTTCACCCCTCCACTTT. Full variable domain (outside the CDR3, taken from reference TRBV19 and TRBJ1-6): DGGITQSPKYLFRKEGQNVTLSCEQNLNHDAMYWYRQDPGQGLRLIYYSQIVNDFQKGDIAEGYSVSREKKESFPLTVTSAQKNPTAFYLCASSMQGGGSPLHFGNGTRLTVT.

This clone was detected only a few times. The chain combines TRBV10-3 with TRBJ1-5; the D is unclear. This CDR3 region has 13 residues. The germline CDR1 and CDR2 sequences are ENHRY and SYGVKD. V lost 4 bases and J 7 bases, leaving 11 bases between the germline ends. The CDR3 DNA reads TGTGCCATCAGTGGTTCTTCACACCAGCCCCAGCATTTT. Its translation: CAISGSSHQPQHF.

This clone was counted between two and nine times. The J gene is TRBJ1-5, the V gene TRBV6-6, with D maybe TRBD1 (6 bases). Trimming left V 10 bases short and J 2 bases short, with 15 bases between. The CDR3 has 14 residues. The germline gives CDR1 MNHNY, CDR2 SVGAGI (reference sequence). The chain's CDR3 is CATFDRIGNQPQHF. In DNA form, the CDR3 reads TGTGCCACCTTTGACAGGATTGGCAATCAGCCCCAGCATTTT.

Here the CDR3 DNA reads TGCGCCAGCAGCCAAGATCCGGCAGGGGGCCTCTCCAATCAGCCCCAGCATTTT. Translating gives CASSQDPAGGLSNQPQHF. The rearrangement joins TRBV4-1 to TRBJ1-5; TRBD1 agrees at 8 bases. CDR3 length: 18 residues. Germline CDR1 and CDR2: MGHRA and YSYEKL. V lost 0 bases and J lost 3; bases outside the gene matches: 10.